This record concerns one T cell receptor (beta chain) sequence. This clonotype was seen a handful of times. Its antigen is still unknown. Base quality data are lacking; no much larger clone is found one base away. The record originates from a study of T cells after yellow fever vaccination (dated by TCRdb to about 2019). General notes on the study: Libraries from fractions with low cell numbers were prepared with the SMART-Seq v4 Ultra Low Input RNA kit. To track T-cell clones before and after primary and booster YFV17D yellow fever vaccination, bulk TCR alpha and beta repertoires were sequenced longitudinally. The cohort comprised two healthy male donors, one aged 18 to 30 and one aged 30 to 40 years. Bulk PBMC replicates and cell subsets were isolated from blood drawn at multiple timepoints before and after both primary and secondary immunization. Study-wide findings and limitations: The secondary T-cell response was found to be weaker but faster than the primary response, with a peak reached on day 5 rather than on day 15. FACS-sorted repertoires could contain abundant contaminating clonotypes from the bulk population, so computational filtering was required. Only a couple of donors were included in the study, so the extent to which the findings can be generalized is limited. Most clones expanded after primary vaccination were re-detected after the booster (96% of CD4 and roughly 85% of CD8), suggesting broad memory maintenance. A small share of clonotypes occurred in both CD4 and CD8 compartments, likely arising from convergent recombination.

TCR cDNA was synthesized by 5'RACE template switching, which introduced a universal primer site and unique molecular identifiers. cDNA synthesis was primed from both the TCR alpha and TCR beta constant segments. Library amplification involved two PCR steps, and the second step added sample barcodes and sequencing adapters. Sequencing of the libraries was done on either Illumina HiSeq 2500 (2x100 bp) or NovaSeq (2x150 bp). The original methods were these. MIGEC handled demultiplexing of reads and collapsing into UMI consensus sequences, while MiXCR performed V(D)J alignment. Vaccine-responding clonotypes were identified with edgeR using replicate PBMC samples, with FDR below 0.01 and a log2 fold change above 5 up to day 15 being required. Each bulk clonotype received a CD4 or CD8 identity based on whether the sequenced CD4 or CD8 repertoire contained that clonotype at higher abundance. TCRdb trimmed the raw reads at Q25, called clones with MiXCR and kept productive beta chains. Each entry merges the rows of one CDR3 protein and shows their most common DNA and genes. The V and J calls and clone size come from TCRdb's table, not from the authors' own analysis. A total of a few hundred thousand distinct CDR3 sequences appear in this sample, roughly 7% of them only once. The biggest ten clones account for roughly a sixth of the sample.

Cut back by 5 bases and 2 bases, the V and J ends lie 22 bases apart. According to the germline V gene, CDR1 reads SGHVS and CDR2 reads FQNEAQ. The CDR3 sequence holds 17 residues, the cysteine and phenylalanine included. The kept DNA is CDR3 alone, 51 bases in frame from the first base. What the treatment or condition label conveys for this sample: live attenuated yellow fever vaccine strain. Two biological replicates of bulk PBMCs were collected at each blood-draw timepoint. PBMCs were isolated from peripheral blood using a standard Ficoll-Paque protocol. TriZol was used to extract RNA from bulk PBMCs, from CD4 and CD8 fractions, and from dextramer-positive and dextramer-negative fractions.

This TCR came from a man aged 18 to 30 who received the YFV17D yellow fever vaccine. Here the sequenced sample was PBMCs, taken about 41 days after the first yellow fever vaccination. The V gene is TRBV7-8 and the J gene is TRBJ2-7, with no confident D gene call. The CDR3 amino acid sequence is: CASSHLVRADDPYEQYF. The sequenced DNA is TGTGCCAGCAGCCACCTAGTACGGGCCGATGACCCCTACGAGCAGTACTTC. The CDR3 plus the reference TRBV7-8 and TRBJ2-7 genes for the other parts give the full variable domain: GAGVSQSPRYKVAKRGQDVALRCDPISGHVSLFWYQQALGQGPEFLTYFQNEAQLDKSGLPSDRFFAERPEGSVSTLKIQRTQQEDSAVYLCASSHLVRADDPYEQYFGPGTRLTVT.